This TCR beta chain comes out of a study of STAT5B mutations in CD4+ large granular lymphocyte leukemia. Study results and caveats: Patient CD4-sorted repertoires looked more clonal than healthy CD4+ repertoires, even without putative leukemic clones.

The method was immunoSEQ multiplex PCR; TCRdb's version includes in-frame clones alone and lacks a portion of them. The table shows around 35,000 clones, with about 65% occurring only once. The count of this clone is one. Its antigen remains unknown. J was trimmed by 7 bases and V by 4 bases; bases with no gene match: 2. Germline V gene data show CDR1 as LGHNA and CDR2 as YSLEER. The CDR3 has 12 amino acids. Material for sequencing was CD4+ T cells from blood buffy coats. V and J are TRBV4-3 and TRBJ1-2, with 8 bases aligning to TRBD1. The clonotype was recovered from a human donor in good health. The CDR3 coding sequence is TGCGCCAGCAGCCTAGACAGGGGTGGCTACACCTTC. Translating it yields CASSLDRGGYTF.